This TCR beta chain came from a study of blood T cells in healthy people across ages. Then a second PCR, running roughly 7 to 11 cycles, was carried out with a sample-barcoded 5' primer and a J-beta primer mix. Each CDR3 protein gets one entry after TCRdb re-called the 5' RACE reads with MiXCR. The repertoire holds approximately 830,000 distinct CDR3 sequences, with 55% to 65% as singletons. This CDR3 spans 15 amino acids. Germline CDR1 and CDR2: SGHDN and FVKESK. There are a few counts of this clonotype. This receptor was identified in a man between 25 and 39 years old in good health. The chain joins TRBV14 to TRBJ2-4; TRBD1 matches 8 bases. Gene TRBJ2-7 matches the end of the DNA better, so the J call may be wrong. Source material: blood. CDR3 region: CASSIGTGRTYEQYF. CDR3 coding DNA: TGTGCCAGCAGCATAGGGACAGGACGAACCTACGAGCAGTACTTC.